The clone carrying this TCR beta chain occurred a few times. Antigen specificity is unknown. This specimen comes from a study of human T cells and chemical hapten exposure. Study-wide context: Throughout the roughly 24-week study, diphenylcyclopropenone was applied weekly to the patients' scalps. Patches with 0.01% DPC went on the upper back, and the tests were read at 6 days. Study findings and constraints: Counts of TCRs above 1 in 1000 frequency stayed unchanged with DPC sensitization. Each of the donors had alopecia, so their immune responses may not resemble those of healthy people.

The CDR3 runs to 14 residues. Germline CDR1 SGHAT, CDR2 FQNNGV. V shed 5 bases and J 2 bases; nucleotides not matched to a gene: 4. Time point specified: patch test 1, 2 weeks after DPC sensitization. The sample's treatment: therapeutic diphenylcyclopropenone sensitization with weekly scalp DPC. TCRdb processed the RACE reads anew with MiXCR; each CDR3 protein has one entry. The sample includes about 120,000 distinct CDR3 sequences, approximately 14% seen only once; the top ten take around 0.84%. The sequenced sample was whole blood, obtained in connection with sensitization to the hapten diphenylcyclopropenone (DPC). The genes are TRBV11-2 and TRBJ2-3, with 7 positions matching TRBD2. This receptor was obtained from a man in his late teens or twenties with alopecia areata. Some clones in this sample may be carry-over from other donors' samples. CDR3 loop: CASSQGLTTDTQYF. For the CDR3, the DNA is TGTGCCAGCAGCCAGGGACTAACCACAGATACGCAGTATTTT.